The 21 T cell receptor beta chains reported below all come from one sample, sequenced in a study of blood T cell repertoires in COVID-19. Clones were read by immunoSEQ multiplex PCR, and TCRdb kept only the in-frame ones, dropping some. The sample consists of under 300,000 clones, about 83% of them appearing once. Sequenced input: peripheral blood. The receptor source for this set is a man aged 30-40 years who had recovered from COVID-19.

This clone came up once. This chain joins TRBV12-3 or TRBV12-4 and TRBJ2-7, with no clear D. The CDR3 extends over 12 amino acids. V lost 5 bases and J lost 5, with 10 bases in between. The CDR3 loop reads CASSKEVNEQYF. The DNA for the CDR3 is TGTGCCAGCAGTAAAGAGGTAAACGAGCAGTACTTC.

V is TRBV11-3 and J is TRBJ2-2; 11 nucleotides match TRBD2. From germline, CDR1 is SGHNT and CDR2 YENEEA. J lost 2 bases, V lost 3 bases, and 11 bases had no gene match. The CDR3 loop spans 19 amino acids. This chain's CDR3 is CASSLNIRLAGTNTGELFF. CDR3 nucleotide sequence: TGTGCCAGCAGCTTGAATATTCGACTAGCGGGGACAAACACCGGGGAGCTGTTTTTT.

The chain is built from TRBV5-1 and TRBJ2-7, with a weak D call TRBD2 (5 bases). The V end lost 0 bases, the J end lost 4 bases, and 8 bases lay between the germline ends. Germline CDR1 is SGHRS and CDR2 is YFSETQ. The length of the CDR3 is 13 residues. The CDR3 bases are TGCGCCAGCAGCTTGGGACTACATTACGAGCAGTACGTC. Amino acid sequence: CASSLGLHYEQYV.

This clone has a single count. This chain links TRBV11-2 with TRBJ2-3; D may be TRBD2 (5 bases). In germline, CDR1 is SGHAT, CDR2 FQNNGV. Deletions cut 1 base from V and 7 bases from J, with 15 bases between. This CDR3 is built from 15 residues. CDR3 bases: TGTGCCAGCAGCTTAGGGGATCAGGACTTCTATACGCAGTATTTT. Encoded protein: CASSLGDQDFYTQYF.

The chain recombines TRBV19 with TRBJ1-2; D unresolved. V dropped 5 bases and J dropped 3 bases, with 10 bases sitting between them. Germline V gives CDR1 LNHDA, CDR2 SQIVND (reference sequence). CDR3 length: 13 residues. CDR3 sequence: CASSASVDYGYTF. The CDR3 nucleotides read TGTGCCAGTAGTGCCAGCGTGGACTATGGCTACACCTTC.

The rearrangement joins TRBV28 to TRBJ1-5; 9 bases map to TRBD1. Germline CDR1 reads MDHEN; CDR2 reads SYDVKM. V lost 3 bases and J lost 2; bases outside the gene matches: 5. This CDR3 spans 16 amino acids. CDR3 DNA sequence: TGTGCCAGCAGTTTCCCGACAGGGGGAGGCAATCAGCCCCAGCATTTT. It is translated as CASSFPTGGGNQPQHF.

This clone showed up just a few times. The V and J genes are TRBV19 and TRBJ1-5; the match to TRBD1 covers 8 bases. Germline V gene data show CDR1 as LNHDA and CDR2 as SQIVND (reference sequence). This CDR3 is 16 amino acids long. V was pared by 6 bases and J by 5 bases, with 12 bases of the junction left unmatched. This CDR3 reads CASRGTGTSGHQPQHF. In DNA, the CDR3 is TGTGCCAGTAGGGGGACAGGAACCTCCGGGCATCAGCCCCAGCATTTT.

The chain carries TRBV7-9 and TRBJ1-6, with 7 bases identical to TRBD1. The CDR3 extends over 16 amino acids. Trimming cost V 1 base and J 7 bases; bases outside gene matches: 7. Germline-derived CDR1 and CDR2 are SEHNR and FQNEAQ (reference sequence). The DNA of the CDR3 is TGTGCCAGCAGCTTAGGGCCAGGGGGTTCGAATTCACCCCTCCACTTT. This encodes CASSLGPGGSNSPLHF. Full variable domain (rest looked up from reference TRBV7-9 and TRBJ1-6): DTGVSQNPRHKITKRGQNVTFRCDPISEHNRLYWYRQTLGQGPEFLTYFQNEAQLEKSRLLSDRFSAERPKGSFSTLEIQRTEQGDSAMYLCASSLGPGGSNSPLHFGNGTRLTVT.

The CDR3 region has the DNA TGTGCCAGCAGTTACCCCGCGGGGGGGTCCTACAATGAGCAGTTCTTC. It is translated as CASSYPAGGSYNEQFF. The chain joins TRBV6-6 to TRBJ2-1, with TRBD2 matching over 9 bases. The ends lost 2 bases at V and 1 base at J; junction bases unmatched: 3. Germline values: CDR1 MNHNY, CDR2 SVGAGI (reference sequence). This CDR3 has 16 residues.

The V gene is TRBV4-2, the J gene TRBJ2-5; 7 nucleotides match TRBD1. The ends lost 5 bases at V and 1 base at J; junction bases unmatched: 10. The CDR3 is 16 residues long. The germline gives CDR1 LGHNA, CDR2 YNFKEQ. The CDR3 protein is CASSSGTATLQETQYF. DNA of the CDR3: TGTGCCAGCAGCTCCGGGACAGCGACTCTCCAAGAGACCCAGTACTTC.

The chain is built from TRBV2 and TRBJ1-4, with D possibly being TRBD1 (6 bases). The germline V and J ends were trimmed by 6 bases and 5 bases, with 13 bases remaining between them. From germline, CDR1 is SNHLY and CDR2 FYNNEI. CDR3 length: 14 amino acids. This CDR3 is CASRAQGRNEKLFF. CDR3 bases: TGTGCCAGCAGGGCTCAGGGGCGAAATGAAAAACTGTTTTTT.

The chain employs TRBV7-9 and TRBJ2-5; unclear D gene. The CDR3 contains 14 residues. Germline-derived CDR1 and CDR2 are SEHNR and FQNEAQ (reference sequence). Between the trimmed V and J ends, which lost 1 base and 5 bases, there was a span of 11 bases. The CDR3 DNA is TGTGCCAGCAGCTTAGTCATGAGTAGTGAGACCCAGTACTTC. Protein sequence: CASSLVMSSETQYF.

A few counts support this clone. The V and J genes are TRBV19 and TRBJ1-5; D is unresolved. Germline assignment: CDR1 LNHDA and CDR2 SQIVND (reference sequence). Trimming cost V 5 bases and J 2 bases, with 7 bases left between them. The CDR3 runs 13 residues. The CDR3 bases are TGTGCCAGTAGTCCCGGTCGCAATCAGCCCCAGCATTTT. It translates to CASSPGRNQPQHF.

V and J are TRBV19 and TRBJ1-4; no firm D call. V was cut by 3 bases and J by 8 bases, with 13 bases left in between. The germline CDR1 and CDR2 sequences are LNHDA and SQIVND (reference sequence). This CDR3 is 14 amino acids long. CDR3 amino acids: CASSISFAEEKLFF. DNA for the CDR3: TGTGCCAGTAGTATCAGTTTCGCGGAAGAAAAACTGTTTTTT.

This clone was detected once. V gene TRBV28 combines with J gene TRBJ1-2; 9 bases are shared with TRBD1. Losses at the gene ends were 5 bases for V and 8 bases for J; bases not matched to a gene: 18. Germline V gene sequence: CDR1 MDHEN, CDR2 SYDVKM. This CDR3 contains 17 residues. CDR3: CASSPGTGIYTGMGYTF. The CDR3 DNA reads as TGTGCCAGCAGTCCTGGGACAGGGATCTACACCGGTATGGGCTACACCTTC.

CDR3 nucleotides: TGTGCCAGCAGCCAACCAGGGGAAAGGTGGACCTTC. It is translated as CASSQPGERWTF. The rearrangement links TRBV3-1 (or the pseudogene TRBV3-2) to TRBJ1-2; a weak D match, TRBD1 (6 bases). Germline CDR1 reads LGHDT; CDR2 reads YNNKEL (reference sequence). The CDR3 has 12 residues. Trimming removed 2 bases at V and 14 bases at J, with 15 bases between.

The chain carries TRBV5-1 and TRBJ1-1, with D hard to call. The V end was cut by 3 bases, the J end by 1 base, with 10 bases between. The CDR3 has 14 amino acids. Germline CDR1 reads SGHRS; CDR2 reads YFSETQ. CDR3 residues: CASSSEYRNTEAFF. The CDR3 region has the DNA TGCGCCAGCAGCTCGGAGTATAGGAACACTGAAGCTTTCTTT.

The chain is built from TRBV19 and TRBJ2-7, with D maybe TRBD1 (6 bases). V was pared by 6 bases and J by 0 bases, with 12 bases between. Germline V gives CDR1 LNHDA, CDR2 SQIVND (reference sequence). The CDR3 length is 14 residues. The CDR3 spells CASRETGSSYEQYF. The CDR3 region has the DNA TGTGCCAGTAGAGAGACAGGAAGCTCCTACGAGCAGTACTTC.

The chain uses TRBV5-1 and TRBJ2-5; 8 nucleotides align to TRBD1. The V gene's germline CDR1 is SGHRS and CDR2 YFSETQ. J was trimmed by 4 bases and V by 4 bases; bases with no gene match: 9. This CDR3 region has 15 residues. The CDR3 coding sequence is TGCGCCAGCAGCGCGTCAGGGGGCGGGTTAGAGACCCAGTACTTC. It codes for CASSASGGGLETQYF.

The chain employs TRBV6-1 and TRBJ2-7, with D perhaps matching TRBD2 (5 bases). Germline V gene sequence: CDR1 MNHNS, CDR2 SASEGT. Trimming took off 3 bases at V and 2 bases at J, with 8 bases between the two ends. The CDR3 totals 13 residues. The CDR3, as DNA: TGTGCCAGCAGTGACGGGGAAGCCTACGAGCAGTACGTC. Translation: CASSDGEAYEQYV.

V and J are TRBV11-2 and TRBJ2-3; D is uncertain. The germline gives CDR1 SGHAT, CDR2 FQNNGV. The CDR3 loop spans 11 amino acids. Trimming left V 4 bases short and J 4 bases short, with 3 bases between. The CDR3 DNA reads as TGTGCCAGCAGCTCAGCAGATACGCAGTATTTT. It encodes CASSSADTQYF.